These 23 T cell receptor beta chains came from one sample sequenced in a study of blood T cell repertoires in COVID-19. Sequencing was performed with immunoSEQ multiplex PCR; in TCRdb, only in-frame clones are kept and a portion is missing. The sample yields around 300,000 clones, approximately 85% seen once. What was sequenced was peripheral blood. These TCRs come from a woman in her seventies with acute or convalescent COVID-19.

The V gene is TRBV5-4, the J gene TRBJ2-3; the match to TRBD2 covers 8 bases. Germline CDR1 and CDR2: SGHNT and YYREEE (reference sequence). CDR3 length equals 20 residues. V lost 3 bases, J lost 6 bases, and 24 bases stayed unmatched. The CDR3 DNA sequence: TGTGCCAGCAGCTCTCCCTCCAGCCCACCATCTCGGGGGGGCCGCGATACGCAGTATTTT. It specifies CASSSPSSPPSRGGRDTQYF. The complete variable domain, with remaining parts taken from reference TRBV5-4 and TRBJ2-3, reads ETGVTQSPTHLIKTRGQQVTLRCSSQSGHNTVSWYQQALGQGPQFIFQYYREEENGRGNFPPRFSGLQFPNYSSELNVNALELDDSALYLCASSSPSSPPSRGGRDTQYFGPGTRLTVL.

The chain couples TRBV2 to TRBJ2-1; D possibly corresponds to TRBD2 (6 bases). V was shortened by 7 bases and J by 3 bases, with 16 bases between the two germline ends. This CDR3 spans 15 amino acids. CDR1 SNHLY and CDR2 FYNNEI come from the germline V gene. The CDR3: CASITPGLGYNEQFF. DNA of the CDR3: TGTGCCAGCATTACGCCGGGACTGGGCTACAATGAGCAGTTCTTC.

The chain carries TRBV3-1 (or the pseudogene TRBV3-2) and TRBJ2-5, with TRBD2 matching over 10 bases. Per germline, CDR1 LGHDT and CDR2 YNNKEL (reference sequence). The CDR3 has 16 amino acids. V gave up 4 bases and J gave up 0 bases; unmatched junction bases: 5. The CDR3, as DNA: TGTGCCAGCAGCCCAACTAGCGGGGCTTACCAAGAGACCCAGTACTTC. It yields the protein CASSPTSGAYQETQYF.

This clone was picked up one time. The chain links TRBV5-6 to TRBJ1-6; D gene ambiguous. Germline V lookup: CDR1 SGHDT, CDR2 YYEEEE. Trimming stripped 4 bases from V and 7 bases from J, with 9 bases between. The CDR3 length is 13 residues. The DNA of the CDR3 is TGTGCCAGCAGCCTGGTACAGAATTCACCCCTCCACTTT. Amino acid sequence: CASSLVQNSPLHF. The whole variable domain, filled in from reference TRBV5-6 and TRBJ1-6, reads DAGVTQSPTHLIKTRGQQVTLRCSPKSGHDTVSWYQQALGQGPQFIFQYYEEEERQRGNFPDRFSGHQFPNYSSELNVNALLLGDSALYLCASSLVQNSPLHFGNGTRLTVT.

The chain has TRBV28 and TRBJ2-1, with D possibly being TRBD1 (5 bases). This CDR3 has 12 residues. V was cut by 10 bases and J by 0 bases, with 7 bases left in between. Germline assignment: CDR1 MDHEN and CDR2 SYDVKM. The DNA for the CDR3 is TGTGCCACAGACAGCTCCTACAATGAGCAGTTCTTC. Translation gives CATDSSYNEQFF.

The chain couples TRBV28 to TRBJ2-7; tentative D call: TRBD2 (7 bases). Between the trimmed V and J ends, which lost 7 bases and 3 bases, there was a span of 13 bases. CDR1 and CDR2 (germline): MDHEN, SYDVKM. This CDR3 contains 13 residues. CDR3 nucleotide sequence: TGTGCCAGCAACTTGGGGGGGCACTACGAGCAGTACTTC. This gives the protein CASNLGGHYEQYF.

The chain has TRBV18 and TRBJ2-3, with 8 nucleotides matching TRBD2. V lost 3 bases to trimming and J lost 4 bases; unmatched junction nucleotides: 6. This CDR3 has 15 amino acids. Looked up from germline, CDR1 is KGHSH and CDR2 is LQKENI. The CDR3 protein is CASSPGTRGADTQYF. The CDR3 DNA sequence: TGTGCCAGCTCACCCGGGACTAGGGGTGCAGATACGCAGTATTTT.

This clone occurred once. This rearrangement joins TRBV3-1 (or the pseudogene TRBV3-2) to TRBJ1-3, with D possibly being TRBD1 (6 bases). The V gene's germline CDR1 is LGHDT and CDR2 YNNKEL (reference sequence). V lost 5 bases and J lost 3, with 20 bases in between. The CDR3 extends over 17 amino acids. The CDR3 DNA reads TGTGCCAGCAGCTACTTAACTGGGGGCTCCGGTGGAAACACCATATATTTT. Residues: CASSYLTGGSGGNTIYF.

V gene TRBV20-1 combines with J gene TRBJ1-1; tentatively, D is TRBD1 (5 bases). The CDR3 is made up of 10 amino acids. The V and J ends lost 2 bases and 11 bases respectively, with 9 bases between them. Germline V gene sequence: CDR1 DFQATT, CDR2 SNEGSKA (reference sequence). As DNA, the CDR3 is TGCAGTGCTAGACGCAAGGGGGCTTTCTTT. Encoded protein: CSARRKGAFF.

The V gene is TRBV5-4, the J gene TRBJ2-1; 7 nucleotides match TRBD1. Unmatched junction bases numbered 12, after V lost 10 bases and J lost 2 bases. This CDR3 is 15 amino acids long. Germline values: CDR1 SGHNT, CDR2 YYREEE (reference sequence). The CDR3 reads CASRSGTDTYNEQFF. The CDR3 DNA is TGTGCCTCACGCTCCGGGACAGACACCTACAATGAGCAGTTCTTC.

The chain is built from TRBV7-8 and TRBJ2-7, with TRBD1 matching 9 bases. V shed 4 bases and J 7 bases; nucleotides not matched to a gene: 11. The CDR3 loop spans 15 amino acids. Germline-derived CDR1 and CDR2 are SGHVS and FQNEAQ. The CDR3: CASSSRRTGEQEQYF. CDR3 coding DNA: TGTGCCAGCAGCTCGCGCAGGACAGGGGAGCAAGAGCAGTACTTC.

This sequence joins TRBV11-2 and TRBJ1-6, with a tentative D call TRBD1 (6 bases). Trimming pared 4 bases from V and 3 bases from J, leaving 13 bases between. The CDR3 has 16 amino acids. CDR1 and CDR2 (germline): SGHAT, FQNNGV. The CDR3 here is CASSSDGRGYNSPLHF. For the CDR3, the DNA is TGTGCCAGCAGCTCAGACGGCAGGGGCTATAATTCACCCCTCCACTTT.

A note on this clone: Other nucleotide sequences in the sample specify the same CDR3. This chain links TRBV10-3 with TRBJ2-7; TRBD2 might be the D (6 bases). The CDR3 runs 12 residues. V was trimmed by 2 bases and J by 4 bases, leaving 6 bases between them. CDR1 is ENHRY and CDR2 is SYGVKD in the germline V gene. The CDR3 DNA sequence: TGTGCCATCAGTGAGCGGGGGTACGAGCAGTACTTC. Encoded protein: CAISERGYEQYF.

The chain joins TRBV5-1 to TRBJ1-2; the match to TRBD1 covers 7 bases. Germline CDR1 and CDR2: SGHRS and YFSETQ. CDR3 length: 13 residues. V dropped 3 bases and J dropped 8; count of bases not matched to a gene: 7. The CDR3 DNA sequence: TGCGCCAGCAGCTCGACAGGGCTCGGGGGCTACACCTTC. It translates to CASSSTGLGGYTF.

The J gene is TRBJ2-2, the V gene TRBV4-2, with TRBD2 matching over 7 bases. The V gene's germline CDR1 is LGHNA and CDR2 YNFKEQ. The CDR3 covers 14 residues. The trim removed 5 bases at V and 4 bases at J, leaving 4 bases unmatched. The CDR3: CASSFRTSTGELFF. CDR3 nucleotide sequence: TGTGCCAGCAGCTTCCGGACTAGCACCGGGGAGCTGTTTTTT.

The rearrangement joins TRBV27 to TRBJ1-2, with D perhaps matching TRBD1 (6 bases). CDR3 length equals 14 residues. Looked up from germline, CDR1 is MNHEY and CDR2 is SMNVEV (reference sequence). V was clipped by 7 bases and J by 8 bases, with 20 bases between them. The CDR3 spells CASKVVSTGEGYTF. DNA for the CDR3: TGTGCCAGCAAGGTTGTGTCGACAGGCGAAGGCTACACCTTC.

The chain is built from TRBV3-1 (or the pseudogene TRBV3-2) and TRBJ2-5; 9 nucleotides match TRBD1. Germline trimming cut 3 bases from V and 5 bases from J; bases unmatched to any gene: 7. Germline lookup yields CDR1 LGHDT and CDR2 YNNKEL (reference sequence). The CDR3 sequence is 15 residues long. The CDR3 sequence: CASSQAGTGTETQYF. For the CDR3, the DNA is TGTGCCAGCAGCCAGGCCGGGACAGGGACGGAGACCCAGTACTTC.

The rearrangement joins TRBV11-2 to TRBJ2-1; D perhaps matches TRBD2 (7 bases). V lost 3 bases and J lost 5, with 17 bases in between. The CDR3 is 16 residues long. Germline-derived CDR1 and CDR2 are SGHAT and FQNNGV. The CDR3 sequence is CASSLGRGGPHNEQFF. The CDR3, as DNA: TGTGCCAGCAGCTTGGGGAGGGGGGGGCCCCACAATGAGCAGTTCTTC.

This clone was observed a single time. This sequence joins TRBV4-2 and TRBJ2-3; D possibly corresponds to TRBD2 (6 bases). Germline CDR1 LGHNA, CDR2 YNFKEQ. Trimming pared 0 bases from V and 3 bases from J, leaving 7 bases between. The CDR3 is 14 amino acids. The CDR3 nucleotides read TGTGCCAGCAGCCAAGAGGGGGGAACAGATACGCAGTATTTT. Protein: CASSQEGGTDTQYF.

This clone was counted a few times. The chain carries TRBV18 and TRBJ2-1, with 9 positions matching TRBD1. Germline loops: CDR1 KGHSH, CDR2 LQKENI. With 0 bases clipped from V and 10 bases from J, the junction kept 7 bases outside the gene matches. The length of the CDR3 is 15 residues. The CDR3 DNA sequence: TGTGCCAGCTCACCACCTACAGGGGGCGCAAGGGAGCAGTTCTTC. Its translation is CASSPPTGGAREQFF. The full variable domain, in which reference TRBV18 and TRBJ2-1 provide the parts outside the CDR3, is NAGVMQNPRHLVRRRGQEARLRCSPMKGHSHVYWYRQLPEEGLKFMVYLQKENIIDESGMPKERFSAEFPKEGPSILRIQQVVRGDSAAYFCASSPPTGGAREQFFGPGTRLTVL.

This clone was observed a single time. The chain recombines TRBV29-1 with TRBJ2-6, with 8 bases lining up with TRBD1. CDR1 is SQVTM and CDR2 is ANQGSEA in the germline V gene. This CDR3 region has 16 residues. V was pared by 6 bases and J by 0 bases, with 7 bases of the junction left unmatched. The CDR3 nucleotides read TGCAGCGTCGTCGCCGACAGGGGCTCTGGGGCCAACGTCCTGACTTTC. The encoded protein is CSVVADRGSGANVLTF.

The count of this clone is one. The chain is built from TRBV5-8 and TRBJ2-5; TRBD1 matches 7 bases. The CDR3 covers 13 residues. Germline loops: CDR1 SGHTS, CDR2 YDEGEE. With V trimmed by 4 bases and J by 5 bases, 5 bases remained unmatched. The DNA of the CDR3 is TGTGCCAGCAGCAGCTCCAGGGGGGAGACCCAGTACTTC. Its protein is CASSSSRGETQYF.

With respect to this clone: No DNA is shown, since the ends of the CDR3 on it are uncertain; the CDR3 is the one TCRdb lists. The chain combines TRBV5-1 with TRBJ2-7; TRBD1, the D gene given by the table, was not confirmed from the DNA. Including both end residues, the CDR3 is 11 amino acids long. Germline V gene data show CDR1 as SGHRS and CDR2 as YFSETQ. CDR3 in amino acids: CASSPWGRGNF.